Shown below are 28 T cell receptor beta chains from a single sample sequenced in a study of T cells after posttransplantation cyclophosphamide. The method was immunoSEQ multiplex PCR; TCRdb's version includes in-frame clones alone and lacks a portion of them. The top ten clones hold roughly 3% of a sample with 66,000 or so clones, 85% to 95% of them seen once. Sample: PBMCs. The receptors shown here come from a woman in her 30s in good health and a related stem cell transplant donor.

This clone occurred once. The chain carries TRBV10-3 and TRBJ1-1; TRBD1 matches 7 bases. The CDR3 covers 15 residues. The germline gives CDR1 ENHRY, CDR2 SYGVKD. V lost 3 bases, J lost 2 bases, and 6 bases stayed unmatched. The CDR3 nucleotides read TGTGCCATCAGTGACCAGGGACAGCTAAACACTGAAGCTTTCTTT. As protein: CAISDQGQLNTEAFF.

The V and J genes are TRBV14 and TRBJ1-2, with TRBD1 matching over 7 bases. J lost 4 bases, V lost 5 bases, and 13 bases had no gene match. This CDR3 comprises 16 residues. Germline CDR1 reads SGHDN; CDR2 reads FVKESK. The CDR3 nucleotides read TGTGCCAGCAGCTCGGGACAGATGCGAGCCTCCTATGGCTACACCTTC. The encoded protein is CASSSGQMRASYGYTF.

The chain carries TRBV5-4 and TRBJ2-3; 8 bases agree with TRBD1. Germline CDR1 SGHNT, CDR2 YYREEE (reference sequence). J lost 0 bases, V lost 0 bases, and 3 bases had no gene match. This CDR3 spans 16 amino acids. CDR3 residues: CASSLGGQASTDTQYF. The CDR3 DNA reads TGTGCCAGCAGCTTGGGGGGACAGGCTAGCACAGATACGCAGTATTTT.

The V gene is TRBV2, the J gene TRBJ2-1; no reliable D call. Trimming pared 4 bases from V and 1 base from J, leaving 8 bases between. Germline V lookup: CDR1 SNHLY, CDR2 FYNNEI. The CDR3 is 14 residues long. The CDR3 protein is CASSVRVSYNEQFF. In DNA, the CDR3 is TGTGCCAGCAGTGTACGGGTGTCCTACAATGAGCAGTTCTTC.

The CDR3 DNA reads TGTGCCAGCAGCTTAGCGCCCAGGACTAGCGGAAAAAACATTCAGTACTTC. It encodes CASSLAPRTSGKNIQYF. The gene calls are TRBV7-2 and TRBJ2-4; 10 positions agree with TRBD2. Germline lookup yields CDR1 SGHTA and CDR2 FQGNSA. The CDR3 is 17 residues long. Trimming took 0 bases from V and 4 from J; bases not matched to a gene: 6.

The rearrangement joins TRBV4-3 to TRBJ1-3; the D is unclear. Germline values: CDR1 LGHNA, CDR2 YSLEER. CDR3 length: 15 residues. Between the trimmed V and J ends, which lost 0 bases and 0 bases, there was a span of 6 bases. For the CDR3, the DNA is TGCGCCAGCAGCCAAGAGGGAAGCTCTGGAAACACCATATATTTT. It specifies CASSQEGSSGNTIYF.

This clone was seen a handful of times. The CDR3 spells CASLAAAISYEQYF. The CDR3 nucleotides are TGTGCCAGCCTAGCGGCGGCAATCTCCTACGAGCAGTACTTC. The rearrangement joins TRBV2 to TRBJ2-7, with TRBD2 identical over 7 bases. The trim removed 8 bases at V and 0 bases at J, leaving 7 bases unmatched. Germline V gene sequence: CDR1 SNHLY, CDR2 FYNNEI. CDR3 length: 14 residues.

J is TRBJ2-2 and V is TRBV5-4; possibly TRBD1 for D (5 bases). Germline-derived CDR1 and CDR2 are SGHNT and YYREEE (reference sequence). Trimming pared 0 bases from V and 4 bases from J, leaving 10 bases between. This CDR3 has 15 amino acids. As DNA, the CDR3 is TGTGCCAGCAGCTTGGGACAGTCGGTCACCGGGGAGCTGTTTTTT. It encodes CASSLGQSVTGELFF. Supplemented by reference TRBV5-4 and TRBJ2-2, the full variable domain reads ETGVTQSPTHLIKTRGQQVTLRCSSQSGHNTVSWYQQALGQGPQFIFQYYREEENGRGNFPPRFSGLQFPNYSSELNVNALELDDSALYLCASSLGQSVTGELFFGEGSRLTVL.

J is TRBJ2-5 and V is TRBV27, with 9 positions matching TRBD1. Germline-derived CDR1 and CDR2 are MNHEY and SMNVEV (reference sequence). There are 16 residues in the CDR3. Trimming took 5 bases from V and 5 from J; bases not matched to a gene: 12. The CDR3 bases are TGTGCCAGCAGTCACGGGACAGGGTATAATGACGAGACCCAGTACTTC. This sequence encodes CASSHGTGYNDETQYF.

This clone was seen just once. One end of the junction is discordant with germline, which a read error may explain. The DNA of the CDR3 is TGTGGGGGGGAGCCGAGGTATGGCTACACCTTC. Protein sequence: CGGEPRYGYTF. This chain links TRBV29-1 with TRBJ1-2, with D perhaps matching TRBD1 (5 bases). This CDR3 is built from 11 residues. Germline V gene data show CDR1 as SQVTM and CDR2 as ANQGSEA.

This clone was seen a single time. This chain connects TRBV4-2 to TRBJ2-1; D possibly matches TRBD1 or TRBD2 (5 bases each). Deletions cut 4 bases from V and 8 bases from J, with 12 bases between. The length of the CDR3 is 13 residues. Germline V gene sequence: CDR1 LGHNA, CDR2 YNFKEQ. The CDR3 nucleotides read TGTGCCAGCAGCCCTGCTGGGGGTCATGAGCAGTTCTTC. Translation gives CASSPAGGHEQFF.

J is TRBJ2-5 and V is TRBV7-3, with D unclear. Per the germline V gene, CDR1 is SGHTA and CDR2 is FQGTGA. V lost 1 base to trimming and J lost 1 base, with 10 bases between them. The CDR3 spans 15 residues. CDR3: CASSLSRAAQETQYF. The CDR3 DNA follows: TGTGCCAGCAGCTTAAGTAGGGCAGCCCAAGAGACCCAGTACTTC. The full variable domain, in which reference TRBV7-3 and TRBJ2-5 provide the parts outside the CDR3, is GAGVSQTPSNKVTEKGKYVELRCDPISGHTALYWYRQSLGQGPEFLIYFQGTGAADDSGLPNDRFFAVRPEGSVSTLKIQRTERGDSAVYLCASSLSRAAQETQYFGPGTRLLVL.

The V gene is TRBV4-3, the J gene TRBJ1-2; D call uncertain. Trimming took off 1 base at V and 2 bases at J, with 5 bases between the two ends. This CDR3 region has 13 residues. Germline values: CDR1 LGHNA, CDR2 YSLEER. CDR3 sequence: CASSQGENYGYTF. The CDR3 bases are TGCGCCAGCAGCCAAGGGGAGAACTATGGCTACACCTTC.

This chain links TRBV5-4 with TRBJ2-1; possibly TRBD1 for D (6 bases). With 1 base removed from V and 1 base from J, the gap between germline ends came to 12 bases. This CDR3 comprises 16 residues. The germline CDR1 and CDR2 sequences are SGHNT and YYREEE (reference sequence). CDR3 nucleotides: TGTGCCAGCAGCTTGCCGACAGGTCGGTCCTACAATGAGCAGTTCTTC. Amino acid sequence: CASSLPTGRSYNEQFF.

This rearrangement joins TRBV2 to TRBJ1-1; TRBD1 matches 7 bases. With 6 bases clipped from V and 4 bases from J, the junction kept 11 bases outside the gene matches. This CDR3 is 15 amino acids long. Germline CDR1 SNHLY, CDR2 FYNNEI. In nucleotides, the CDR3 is TGTGCCAGCAGGGGACAGATTGGGGGAACCACTGAAGCTTTCTTT. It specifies CASRGQIGGTTEAFF.

Written as DNA, the CDR3 is TGCGCCAGCAGCTTAGGGACAGGTTCGCCCTATGGCTACACCTTC. Its protein is CASSLGTGSPYGYTF. This chain joins TRBV5-1 and TRBJ1-2; 8 nucleotides align to TRBD1. Trimming removed 2 bases from V and 4 bases from J; junction bases left unmatched: 7. The CDR3 has 15 residues. CDR1 and CDR2 from the germline V gene are SGHRS and YFSETQ.

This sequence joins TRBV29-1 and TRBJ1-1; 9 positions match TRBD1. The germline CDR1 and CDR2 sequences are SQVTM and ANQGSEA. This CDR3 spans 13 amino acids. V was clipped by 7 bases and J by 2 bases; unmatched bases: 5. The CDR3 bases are TGCAGCGGCCGACAGGGGGGTAACACTGAAGCTTTCTTT. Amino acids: CSGRQGGNTEAFF.

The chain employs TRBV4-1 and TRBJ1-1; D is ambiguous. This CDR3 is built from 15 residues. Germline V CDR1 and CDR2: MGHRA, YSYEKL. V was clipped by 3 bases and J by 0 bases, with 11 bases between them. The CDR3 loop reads CASSHGVRLNTEAFF. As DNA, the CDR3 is TGCGCCAGCAGCCACGGAGTCAGGTTGAACACTGAAGCTTTCTTT.

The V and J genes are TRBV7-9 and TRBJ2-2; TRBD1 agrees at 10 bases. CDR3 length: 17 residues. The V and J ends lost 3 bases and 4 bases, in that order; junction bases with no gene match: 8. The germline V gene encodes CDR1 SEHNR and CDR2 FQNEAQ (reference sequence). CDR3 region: CASSFPRQGASTGELFF. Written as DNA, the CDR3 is TGTGCCAGCAGCTTCCCGCGACAGGGGGCTTCCACCGGGGAGCTGTTTTTT.

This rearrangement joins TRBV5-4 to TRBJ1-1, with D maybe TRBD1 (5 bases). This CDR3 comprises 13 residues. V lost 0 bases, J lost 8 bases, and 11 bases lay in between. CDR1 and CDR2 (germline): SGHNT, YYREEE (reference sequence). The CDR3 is CASSLERGSEAFF. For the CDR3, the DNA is TGTGCCAGCAGCTTGGAAAGGGGCAGCGAAGCTTTCTTT.

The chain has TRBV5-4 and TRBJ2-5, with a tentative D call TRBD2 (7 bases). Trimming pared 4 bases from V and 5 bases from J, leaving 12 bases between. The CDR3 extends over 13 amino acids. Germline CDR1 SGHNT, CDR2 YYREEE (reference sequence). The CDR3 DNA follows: TGTGCCAGCAGCGGGGGGGCGGAGGAGACCCAGTACTTC. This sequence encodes CASSGGAEETQYF. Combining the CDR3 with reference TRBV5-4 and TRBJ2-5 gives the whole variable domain ETGVTQSPTHLIKTRGQQVTLRCSSQSGHNTVSWYQQALGQGPQFIFQYYREEENGRGNFPPRFSGLQFPNYSSELNVNALELDDSALYLCASSGGAEETQYFGPGTRLLVL.

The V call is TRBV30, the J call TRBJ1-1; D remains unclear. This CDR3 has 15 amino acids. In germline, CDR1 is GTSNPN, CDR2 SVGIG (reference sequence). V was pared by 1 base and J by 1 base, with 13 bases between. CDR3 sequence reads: CAWSGFGFGNTEAFF. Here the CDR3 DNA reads TGTGCCTGGAGTGGTTTCGGTTTCGGGAACACTGAAGCTTTCTTT. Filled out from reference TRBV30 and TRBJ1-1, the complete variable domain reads SQTIHQWPATLVQPVGSPLSLECTVEGTSNPNLYWYRQAAGRGLQLLFYSVGIGQISSEVPQNLSASRPQDRQFILSSKKLLLSDSGFYLCAWSGFGFGNTEAFFGQGTRLTVV.

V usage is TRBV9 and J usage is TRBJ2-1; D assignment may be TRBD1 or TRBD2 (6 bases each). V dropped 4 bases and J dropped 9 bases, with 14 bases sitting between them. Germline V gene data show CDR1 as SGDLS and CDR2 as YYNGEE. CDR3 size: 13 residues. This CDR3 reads CASSRRGAGEQFF. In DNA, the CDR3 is TGTGCCAGCAGCCGGAGGGGGGCCGGTGAGCAGTTCTTC.

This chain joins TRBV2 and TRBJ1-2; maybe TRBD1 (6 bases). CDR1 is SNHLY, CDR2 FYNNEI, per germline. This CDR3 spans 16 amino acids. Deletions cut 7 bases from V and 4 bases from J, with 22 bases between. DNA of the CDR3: TGTGCCAGCAAGGAGCGGGGGGACAACCAGGTCTATGGCTACACCTTC. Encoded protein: CASKERGDNQVYGYTF.

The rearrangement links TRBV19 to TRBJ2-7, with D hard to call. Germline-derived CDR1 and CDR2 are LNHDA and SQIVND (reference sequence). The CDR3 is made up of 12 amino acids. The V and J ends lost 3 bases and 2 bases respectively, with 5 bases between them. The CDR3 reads CASSMDAYEQYF. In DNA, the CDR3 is TGTGCCAGTAGTATGGACGCCTACGAGCAGTACTTC.

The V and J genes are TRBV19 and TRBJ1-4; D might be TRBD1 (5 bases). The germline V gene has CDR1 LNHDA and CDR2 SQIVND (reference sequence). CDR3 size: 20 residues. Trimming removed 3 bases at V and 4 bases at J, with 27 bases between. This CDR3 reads CASSISPGTLMEWHNEKLFF. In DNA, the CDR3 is TGTGCCAGTAGTATTAGCCCAGGGACCTTGATGGAGTGGCATAATGAAAAACTGTTTTTT. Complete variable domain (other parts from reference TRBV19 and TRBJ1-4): DGGITQSPKYLFRKEGQNVTLSCEQNLNHDAMYWYRQDPGQGLRLIYYSQIVNDFQKGDIAEGYSVSREKKESFPLTVTSAQKNPTAFYLCASSISPGTLMEWHNEKLFFGSGTQLSVL.

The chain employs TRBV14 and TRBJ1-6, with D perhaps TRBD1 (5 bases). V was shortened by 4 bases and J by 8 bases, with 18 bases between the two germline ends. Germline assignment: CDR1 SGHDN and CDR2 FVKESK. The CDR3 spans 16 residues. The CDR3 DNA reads TGTGCCAGCAGCCCGTCTCCCGACAGTCTGGATTCACCCCTCCACTTT. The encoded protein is CASSPSPDSLDSPLHF. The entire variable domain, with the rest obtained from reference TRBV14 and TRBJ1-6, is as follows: EAGVTQFPSHSVIEKGQTVTLRCDPISGHDNLYWYRRVMGKEIKFLLHFVKESKQDESGMPNNRFLAERTGGTYSTLKVQPAELEDSGVYFCASSPSPDSLDSPLHFGNGTRLTVT.

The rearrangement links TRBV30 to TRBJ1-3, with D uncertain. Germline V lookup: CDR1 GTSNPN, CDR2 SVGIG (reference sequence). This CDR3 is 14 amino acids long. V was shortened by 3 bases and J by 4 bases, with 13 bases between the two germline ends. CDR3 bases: TGTGCCTGGAGACCTATGGGTACGGGAAACACCATATATTTT. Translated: CAWRPMGTGNTIYF. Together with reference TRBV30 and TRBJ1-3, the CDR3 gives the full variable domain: SQTIHQWPATLVQPVGSPLSLECTVEGTSNPNLYWYRQAAGRGLQLLFYSVGIGQISSEVPQNLSASRPQDRQFILSSKKLLLSDSGFYLCAWRPMGTGNTIYFGEGSWLTVV.